This entry lists 12 T cell receptor beta chains sequenced from one sample in a study of blood T cell repertoires in COVID-19. The repertoire was sequenced with immunoSEQ multiplex PCR; TCRdb's copy has only in-frame clones and lacks some. The sample shows 150,000 to 200,000 clones, roughly 84% of them seen only once. Sequenced sample: peripheral blood. Receptor source: a human donor in a cohort sampled during active COVID-19.

This chain joins TRBV6-5 and TRBJ1-2; TRBD1 agrees at 9 bases. From germline, CDR1 is MNHEY and CDR2 SVGAGI. The CDR3 is 14 amino acids. Trimming took 6 bases from V and 4 from J; bases not matched to a gene: 6. The CDR3 DNA reads as TGTGCCAGCAGACGGGGACAGGGTACCTATGGCTACACCTTC. As protein: CASRRGQGTYGYTF.

J is TRBJ2-1 and V is TRBV9; the match to TRBD1 covers 7 bases. The CDR3 length is 15 residues. Trimming cost V 0 bases and J 2 bases; bases outside gene matches: 2. Germline V lookup: CDR1 SGDLS, CDR2 YYNGEE. CDR3 in DNA: TGTGCCAGCAGCGTAGGACAGGGACCCTACAATGAGCAGTTCTTC. Its protein product is CASSVGQGPYNEQFF.

The chain is built from TRBV5-1 and TRBJ1-2; 8 bases line up with TRBD1. Trimming removed 1 base from V and 4 bases from J; junction bases left unmatched: 9. Germline CDR1 is SGHRS and CDR2 is YFSETQ. The CDR3 spans 16 residues. The CDR3 DNA reads TGCGCCAGCAGCTTGTCCCAGGGGGCGATCGGCTATGGCTACACCTTC. As protein: CASSLSQGAIGYGYTF.

The gene calls are TRBV6-5 and TRBJ2-2, with TRBD2 as a possible D gene (6 bases). V shed 2 bases and J shed 6 bases, with 13 bases lying between them. The germline V gene has CDR1 MNHEY and CDR2 SVGAGI. The CDR3 loop spans 15 amino acids. CDR3 bases: TGTGCCAGCAGTTACCCGGGAGCCACCCCCGGGGAGCTGTTTTTT. Amino acid sequence: CASSYPGATPGELFF.

The chain carries TRBV6-2 or TRBV6-3 and TRBJ1-5; D is possibly TRBD1 (6 bases). Germline-derived CDR1 and CDR2 are MNHEY and SVGEGT. Trimming cost V 2 bases and J 5 bases, with 10 bases left between them. This CDR3 comprises 14 residues. The CDR3 bases are TGTGCCAGCAGTTACGGGGGGGGCGATCAGCCCCAGCATTTT. Translated, it gives CASSYGGGDQPQHF.

CDR3 sequence reads: CASSYSRAGRDGYTF. As DNA, the CDR3 is TGTGCCAGCAGTTACTCGAGGGCAGGGAGGGATGGCTACACCTTC. The V call is TRBV6-6, the J call TRBJ1-2; a weak D match, TRBD1 (5 bases). Trimming took off 0 bases at V and 6 bases at J, with 14 bases between the two ends. This CDR3 comprises 15 residues. Germline V lookup: CDR1 MNHNY, CDR2 SVGAGI (reference sequence).

This chain uses TRBV2 with TRBJ2-3, with D possibly TRBD2 on 5 matching bases. The V and J ends lost 0 bases and 8 bases respectively, with 9 bases between them. Germline loops: CDR1 SNHLY, CDR2 FYNNEI. There are 13 residues in the CDR3. The CDR3 DNA is TGTGCCAGCAGTGAAGCGGTCGGGGTTACGCAGTATTTT. Protein sequence: CASSEAVGVTQYF.

The rearrangement links TRBV12-3 or TRBV12-4 to TRBJ2-7; TRBD1 is a possible D gene (6 bases). The length of the CDR3 is 12 residues. Between the trimmed V and J ends, which lost 2 bases and 5 bases, there was a span of 7 bases. The CDR3 DNA sequence: TGTGCCAGCAGTTTACCAGGGGACGAGCAGTACTTC. Amino acids: CASSLPGDEQYF.

The chain is built from TRBV10-3 and TRBJ1-2; 7 bases fit TRBD1. Germline CDR1 and CDR2: ENHRY and SYGVKD. The CDR3 totals 15 residues. After removal of 3 bases from V and 0 bases from J, the junction contained 4 bases not matched to a gene. The chain's CDR3 is CAISEVGQANYGYTF. Here the CDR3 DNA reads TGTGCCATCAGTGAAGTTGGACAGGCTAACTATGGCTACACCTTC.

The J gene is TRBJ2-6, the V gene TRBV19; D perhaps matches TRBD1 (7 bases). Trimming stripped 4 bases from V and 0 bases from J, with 13 bases between. CDR1 and CDR2 from the germline V gene are LNHDA and SQIVND (reference sequence). This CDR3 is built from 17 residues. CDR3 residues: CASSTRQGGSGANVLTF. As DNA, the CDR3 is TGTGCCAGTAGTACCCGACAGGGAGGCTCTGGGGCCAACGTCCTGACTTTC.

This chain joins TRBV12-3 or TRBV12-4 and TRBJ1-1; D unresolved. The CDR3 runs 13 residues. V was trimmed by 6 bases and J by 5 bases, leaving 13 bases between them. The DNA for the CDR3 is TGTGCCAGCAGCACGGTTAGCTGGACTGAAGCTTTCTTT. Translation gives CASSTVSWTEAFF.

The rearrangement joins TRBV7-3 to TRBJ2-5, with TRBD2 matching over 8 bases. Germline lookup yields CDR1 SGHTA and CDR2 FQGTGA. The CDR3 length is 17 residues. V trimming: 0 bases; J trimming: 2 bases; junction bases outside the gene matches: 8. This CDR3 is CASSLTPGGGGQETQYF. The DNA for the CDR3 is TGTGCCAGCAGCTTAACCCCGGGGGGGGGCGGTCAAGAGACCCAGTACTTC.